This TCR beta chain was sequenced in a study of T cell repertoires in cytomegalovirus infection. Study-level results: Dominant in the ex vivo response were TCR beta clonotypes restricted by HLA-C and specific for CMV.

TCRdb ran MiXCR on the reads and lists one entry per CDR3 protein. The sample carries 550,000 to 700,000 distinct CDR3 sequences, 40% recorded once. This clonotype was recorded a few times. Its target is not known. The CDR3 extends over 15 amino acids. Germline V gives CDR1 SGHTA, CDR2 FQGNSA. V lost 4 bases, J lost 5 bases, and 14 bases lay in between. Source: cultured PBMCs, taken from culture after CMV antigen stimulation. This TCR was sampled from a human donor in good health (CMV status not recorded). Some clones in this sample may be carry-over from other donors' samples. This chain links TRBV7-2 with TRBJ1-4; tentative D call: TRBD1 (5 bases). The CDR3 coding sequence is TGTGCCAGCAGCTCCACAGGTGTTCTGAATGAAAAACTGTTTTTT. Translating gives CASSSTGVLNEKLFF.